The rows below give T cell receptor beta chains drawn from one sample of a study of T-cell memory formation after mild COVID-19. TCRdb re-called the 5' RACE reads with MiXCR, one entry per CDR3 protein. The data hold about 400,000 distinct CDR3 sequences, with 14% observed a single time. The sequenced sample consisted of PBMCs or a T cell subset sorted from them (not recorded which). Receptors were obtained from a man between 18 and 29 years old who had mild COVID-19 (a few samples of this study predate the infection). Cell type and time point are not known. Each CDR3 is given with its conserved first and last residue. A D gene is named only where the DNA matches it firmly. Where a row states a size, it is once, few, many or the class of an expanded clone; other rows omit it.

j_call | v_call | clone_size | d_call | cdr3_aa | cdr3_nt
TRBJ2-2 | TRBV3-2 | . | . | CASTQDNTGELFF | TGTGCCAGCACCCAGGATAACACCGGGGAGCTGTTTTTT
TRBJ2-2 | TRBV7-9 | many | . | CASSPYTGELFF | TGTGCCAGCAGCCCATACACCGGGGAGCTGTTTTTT
TRBJ2-3 | TRBV7-3 | few | . | CASSTVATDTQYF | TGTGCCAGCAGTACAGTAGCGACAGATACGCAGTATTTT
TRBJ1-5 | TRBV2 | few | . | CASKMGSTYQPQHF | TGTGCCAGCAAAATGGGCAGTACCTATCAGCCCCAGCATTTT
TRBJ2-7 | TRBV5-1 | many | TRBD2 | CASSSAERDRYEQYF | TGCGCCAGCAGCTCTGCAGAGCGGGACCGATACGAGCAGTACTTC
TRBJ2-2 | TRBV19 | . | TRBD1 | CASSIGLRDRNTGELFF | TGTGCCAGTAGTATAGGTTTACGGGACAGGAACACCGGGGAGCTGTTTTTT
TRBJ2-3 | TRBV5-5 | . | . | CASRAWGDTQYF | TGTGCCAGCCGAGCTTGGGGGGATACGCAGTATTTT
TRBJ1-1 | TRBV6-5 | once | TRBD1 | CASSLGGDSLQAFF | TGTGCCAGCAGTTTAGGAGGGGACAGCTTACAAGCTTTCTTT
TRBJ2-3 | TRBV11-3 | . | . | CASSLPPGADTQYF | TGTGCCAGCAGCTTACCTCCGGGAGCAGATACGCAGTATTTT
TRBJ2-2 | TRBV28 | . | . | CASTGGGQNTGELFF | TGTGCCAGCACTGGAGGGGGTCAGAACACCGGGGAGCTGTTTTTT
TRBJ2-7 | TRBV5-6 | . | . | CASSLARYEQYF | TGTGCCAGCAGCTTGGCCAGGTACGAGCAGTACTTC
TRBJ2-1 | TRBV12-3/TRBV12-4 | many | . | CASSMTGEQGVNEQFF | TGTGCCAGCAGTATGACAGGTGAACAGGGAGTCAATGAGCAGTTCTTC
TRBJ1-1 | TRBV5-4 | . | TRBD1 | CASSLVGTGGNTEAFF | TGTGCCAGCAGCTTGGTTGGGACAGGGGGTAACACTGAAGCTTTCTTT
TRBJ1-3 | TRBV18 | many | . | CASSPGEKNTIYF | TGTGCCAGCTCACCGGGAGAAAAAAACACCATATATTTT
TRBJ1-1 | TRBV7-9 | few | TRBD1 | CASSAGGRSNTEALF | TGTGCCAGCAGCGCAGGGGGCAGATCGAACACTGAAGCTTTATTT
TRBJ1-4 | TRBV6-1 | few | . | CAISREKLFF | TGTGCCATCTCACGTGAAAAACTGTTTTTT
TRBJ2-4 | TRBV12-3/TRBV12-4 | . | . | CASSFGRQDIQYF | TGTGCCAGCAGTTTCGGGAGACAGGACATTCAGTACTTC
TRBJ1-1 | TRBV23-1 | . | . | CASSQSQLRGRGGEEDTEAFF | TGCGCCAGCAGTCAATCGCAGCTGAGAGGTCGGGGGGGGGAGGAGGACACTGAAGCTTTCTTT
TRBJ2-1 | TRBV19 | . | . | CASSMVQANEQFF | TGTGCCAGTAGTATGGTCCAGGCCAATGAGCAGTTCTTC
TRBJ2-5 | TRBV10-3 | many | . | CAISDIGHSETQYF | TGTGCCATCAGTGACATCGGACACAGCGAGACCCAGTACTTC
TRBJ2-7 | TRBV29-1 | . | . | CSVVSPGDEQYF | TGCAGCGTTGTCTCACCGGGCGACGAGCAGTACTTC
TRBJ1-1 | TRBV3-1 | few | TRBD1 | CASSYGHRGEAFF | TGTGCCAGCAGCTACGGTCACAGGGGTGAAGCTTTCTTT
TRBJ2-2 | TRBV20-1 | . | . | CSASSGELFF | TGCAGTGCTAGTTCCGGGGAGCTGTTTTTT
TRBJ2-5 | TRBV4-1 | once | . | CASSQEESGAETQYF | TGCGCCAGCAGCCAAGAGGAGTCGGGGGCAGAGACCCAGTACTTC
TRBJ2-7 | TRBV11-3 | . | . | CASSLAVGEQYF | TGTGCCAGCAGCTTGGCCGTTGGGGAGCAGTACTTC
TRBJ1-5 | TRBV20-1 | few | . | CSAREAGNQPQHF | TGCAGTGCTAGAGAGGCAGGCAATCAGCCCCAGCATTTT
TRBJ2-3 | TRBV7-2 | . | TRBD2 | CASSLSLAGGGDTQYF | TGTGCCAGCAGCTTATCCCTAGCGGGGGGAGGGGATACGCAGTATTTT